The 17 T cell receptor beta chains in this list originate from one sample, sequenced in a study of T cell responses to AZD1222 COVID-19 vaccine. Assay used: immunoSEQ multiplex PCR; TCRdb lists only in-frame clones, some missing. The sample contains 90,000 to 95,000 clones, 85% to 90% of which appear only once. Material: peripheral blood, obtained on day 0 of AZD1222 vaccination. Receptor source: an adult in good health.

The chain recombines TRBV6-5 with TRBJ1-2, with 8 bases fitting TRBD1. V shed 6 bases and J 6 bases; nucleotides not matched to a gene: 6. This CDR3 contains 13 residues. The germline V gene encodes CDR1 MNHEY and CDR2 SVGAGI. CDR3 amino acids: CASRPDRENGYTF. The CDR3 nucleotides are TGTGCCAGCAGGCCGGACAGGGAGAATGGCTACACCTTC.

V and J are TRBV11-2 and TRBJ2-7; D not resolved. CDR1 and CDR2 from the germline V gene are SGHAT and FQNNGV. Trimming took 0 bases from V and 2 from J, leaving 14 bases between them. The CDR3 covers 16 residues. The CDR3 DNA follows: TGTGCCAGCAGCTTAGATGGGCAGGCGTTTCCCTACGAGCAGTACTTC. It yields the protein CASSLDGQAFPYEQYF.

The chain is built from TRBV28 and TRBJ1-5; no clear D gene. From germline, CDR1 is MDHEN and CDR2 SYDVKM. V was cut by 1 base and J by 5 bases, with 9 bases left in between. CDR3 size: 14 residues. CDR3 DNA sequence: TGTGCCAGCAGTTTATATACCACAGATCAGCCCCAGCATTTT. Amino acids: CASSLYTTDQPQHF.

The V and J genes are TRBV5-1 and TRBJ1-6; TRBD1 aligns across 7 bases. This CDR3 has 18 residues. The trim removed 0 bases at V and 0 bases at J, leaving 6 bases unmatched. Per germline, CDR1 SGHRS and CDR2 YFSETQ. DNA of the CDR3: TGCGCCAGCAGCTTGGCCCAGGGGGGGATCTCCTATAATTCACCCCTCCACTTT. Residues: CASSLAQGGISYNSPLHF.

The genes are TRBV5-4 and TRBJ2-3; TRBD2 agrees at 10 bases. The V and J ends lost 1 base and 4 bases, in that order; junction bases with no gene match: 6. The germline CDR1 and CDR2 sequences are SGHNT and YYREEE (reference sequence). The CDR3 contains 16 residues. The CDR3 sequence is CASSLKSGRASDTQYF. The CDR3 nucleotides are TGTGCCAGCAGCTTGAAGAGCGGGAGGGCGTCAGATACGCAGTATTTT.

V is TRBV16 and J is TRBJ2-7; 10 bases line up with TRBD1. Germline assignment: CDR1 KGHSY and CDR2 FQNENV. Germline trimming cut 2 bases from V and 5 bases from J; bases unmatched to any gene: 3. The CDR3 has 14 amino acids. The CDR3 loop reads CASSQRQGADEQYF. The DNA for the CDR3 is TGTGCCAGCAGCCAACGACAGGGGGCCGACGAGCAGTACTTC.

The chain has TRBV11-1 and TRBJ2-5, with D possibly matching TRBD1 (5 bases). The V gene's germline CDR1 is SGHAT and CDR2 FQDESV (reference sequence). This CDR3 is 11 amino acids long. Trimming stripped 7 bases from V and 5 bases from J, with 8 bases between. The CDR3 DNA sequence: TGTGCCAGCACCCCAGGGGAGACCCAGTACTTC. Protein sequence: CASTPGETQYF. Together with reference TRBV11-1 and TRBJ2-5, the CDR3 gives the full variable domain: EAEVAQSPRYKITEKSQAVAFWCDPISGHATLYWYRQILGQGPELLVQFQDESVVDDSQLPKDRFSAERLKGVDSTLKIQPAELGDSAMYLCASTPGETQYFGPGTRLLVL.

The chain has TRBV6-1 and TRBJ2-7; D not resolved. The CDR3 covers 15 residues. V lost 2 bases to trimming and J lost 2 bases, with 13 bases between them. The germline gives CDR1 MNHNS, CDR2 SASEGT. Written as DNA, the CDR3 is TGTGCCAGCAGTGAATACTCCCAGACCCCCTACGAGCAGTACTTC. Protein: CASSEYSQTPYEQYF.

The V gene is TRBV19, the J gene TRBJ1-5; perhaps TRBD1 as D (6 bases). V gave up 4 bases and J gave up 4 bases, with 14 bases separating them. Germline V gene sequence: CDR1 LNHDA, CDR2 SQIVND (reference sequence). The CDR3 is 15 residues long. The CDR3, as DNA: TGTGCCAGTAGTACTAGGGGGGCCCAAAATCAGCCCCAGCATTTT. It codes for CASSTRGAQNQPQHF. Supplemented by reference TRBV19 and TRBJ1-5, the full variable domain reads DGGITQSPKYLFRKEGQNVTLSCEQNLNHDAMYWYRQDPGQGLRLIYYSQIVNDFQKGDIAEGYSVSREKKESFPLTVTSAQKNPTAFYLCASSTRGAQNQPQHFGDGTRLSIL.

V is TRBV7-9 and J is TRBJ2-7; no definite D call. The germline CDR1 and CDR2 sequences are SEHNR and FQNEAQ (reference sequence). With 3 bases removed from V and 1 base from J, the gap between germline ends came to 1 base. The CDR3 runs to 11 residues. CDR3 sequence: CASSLSYEQYF. The DNA of the CDR3 is TGTGCCAGCAGCTTGTCCTACGAGCAGTACTTC.

The chain uses TRBV27 and TRBJ2-1; TRBD2 matches at 12 bases. V lost 3 bases and J lost 1; bases outside the gene matches: 13. The CDR3 runs to 20 residues. Per the germline V gene, CDR1 is MNHEY and CDR2 is SMNVEV (reference sequence). Written as DNA, the CDR3 is TGTGCCAGCAGTTTCAGAGCACTAGCGGGAGGTTCCCAGTCCTACAATGAGCAGTTCTTC. This codes for CASSFRALAGGSQSYNEQFF.

J is TRBJ1-2 and V is TRBV7-2, with 7 bases fitting TRBD1. The length of the CDR3 is 15 residues. The ends lost 8 bases at V and 5 bases at J; junction bases unmatched: 14. CDR1 and CDR2 (germline): SGHTA, FQGNSA. The CDR3 loop reads CASALGGAARYGYTF. The CDR3 nucleotides read TGTGCCAGCGCCTTAGGGGGCGCCGCCCGATATGGCTACACCTTC.

The rearrangement uses TRBV10-3 and TRBJ2-3; TRBD2 matches 9 bases. Germline assignment: CDR1 ENHRY and CDR2 SYGVKD. The V segment lost 6 bases and the J segment 0 bases; nucleotides outside the gene matches: 13. The length of the CDR3 is 18 residues. The CDR3 sequence is CAISADSGGVSSTDTQYF. The CDR3 DNA reads as TGTGCCATCAGCGCCGATAGCGGGGGCGTCTCTAGCACAGATACGCAGTATTTT.

The chain employs TRBV11-2 and TRBJ1-2; maybe TRBD1 (5 bases). V was clipped by 5 bases and J by 5 bases, with 12 bases between them. Germline values: CDR1 SGHAT, CDR2 FQNNGV. This CDR3 is built from 13 residues. The CDR3 is CASSPRGVYGYTF. CDR3 in DNA: TGTGCCAGCAGCCCGAGGGGCGTTTATGGCTACACCTTC. Combining the CDR3 with reference TRBV11-2 and TRBJ1-2 gives the whole variable domain EAGVAQSPRYKIIEKRQSVAFWCNPISGHATLYWYQQILGQGPKLLIQFQNNGVVDDSQLPKDRFSAERLKGVDSTLKIQPAKLEDSAVYLCASSPRGVYGYTFGSGTRLTVV.

This clone was seen a single time. The chain uses TRBV30 and TRBJ2-5, with D possibly matching TRBD1 (5 bases). Per the germline V gene, CDR1 is GTSNPN and CDR2 is SVGIG (reference sequence). The CDR3 is made up of 14 amino acids. The V end was cut by 0 bases, the J end by 5 bases, with 13 bases between. CDR3 nucleotide sequence: TGTGCCTGGAGTGTACACACAGGTCGGGAGACCCAGTACTTC. This gives the protein CAWSVHTGRETQYF.

This clone was counted a few times. The V call is TRBV19, the J call TRBJ1-1; a possible D gene is TRBD1 (6 bases). This CDR3 contains 17 residues. Germline CDR1 reads LNHDA; CDR2 reads SQIVND (reference sequence). V lost 5 bases to trimming and J lost 6 bases, with 25 bases between them. DNA for the CDR3: TGTGCCAGTAGTCTTGTCCAGGGGACGTACCGGGGGGCTGAAGCTTTCTTT. Translation gives CASSLVQGTYRGAEAFF.

The chain links TRBV5-1 to TRBJ2-1; 9 positions match TRBD2. Trimming removed 3 bases from V and 2 bases from J; junction bases left unmatched: 6. The CDR3 extends over 16 amino acids. The V gene's germline CDR1 is SGHRS and CDR2 YFSETQ. The CDR3 spells CASSYSLAGAYNEQFF. CDR3 DNA sequence: TGCGCCAGCAGCTATTCGTTAGCGGGGGCCTACAATGAGCAGTTCTTC.